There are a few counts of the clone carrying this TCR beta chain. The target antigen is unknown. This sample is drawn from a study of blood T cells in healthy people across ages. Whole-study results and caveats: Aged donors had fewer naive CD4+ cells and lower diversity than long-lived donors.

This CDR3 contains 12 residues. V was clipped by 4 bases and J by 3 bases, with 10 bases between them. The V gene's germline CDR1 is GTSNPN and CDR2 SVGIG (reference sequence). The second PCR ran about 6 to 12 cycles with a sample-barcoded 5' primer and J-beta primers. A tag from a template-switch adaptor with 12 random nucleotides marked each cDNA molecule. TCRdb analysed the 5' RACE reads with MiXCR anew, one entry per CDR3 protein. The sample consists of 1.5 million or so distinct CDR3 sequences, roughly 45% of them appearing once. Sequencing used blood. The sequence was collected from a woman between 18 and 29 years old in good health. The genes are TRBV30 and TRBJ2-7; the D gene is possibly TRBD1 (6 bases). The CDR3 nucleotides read TGTGCCTGGACTGACAGGAACTACGAGCAGTACTTC. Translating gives CAWTDRNYEQYF.